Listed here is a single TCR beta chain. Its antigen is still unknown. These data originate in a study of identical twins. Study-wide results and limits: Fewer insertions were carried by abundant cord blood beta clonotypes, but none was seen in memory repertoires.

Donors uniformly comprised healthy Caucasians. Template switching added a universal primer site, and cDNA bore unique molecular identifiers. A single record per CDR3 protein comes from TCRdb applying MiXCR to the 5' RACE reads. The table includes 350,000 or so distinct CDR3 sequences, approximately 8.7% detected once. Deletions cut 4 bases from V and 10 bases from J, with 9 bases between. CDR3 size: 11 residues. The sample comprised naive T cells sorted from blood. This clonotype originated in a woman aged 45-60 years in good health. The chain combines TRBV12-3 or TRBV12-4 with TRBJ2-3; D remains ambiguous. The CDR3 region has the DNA TGTGCCAGCAGTTCCGTCGGTCCGCAGTATTTT. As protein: CASSSVGPQYF.